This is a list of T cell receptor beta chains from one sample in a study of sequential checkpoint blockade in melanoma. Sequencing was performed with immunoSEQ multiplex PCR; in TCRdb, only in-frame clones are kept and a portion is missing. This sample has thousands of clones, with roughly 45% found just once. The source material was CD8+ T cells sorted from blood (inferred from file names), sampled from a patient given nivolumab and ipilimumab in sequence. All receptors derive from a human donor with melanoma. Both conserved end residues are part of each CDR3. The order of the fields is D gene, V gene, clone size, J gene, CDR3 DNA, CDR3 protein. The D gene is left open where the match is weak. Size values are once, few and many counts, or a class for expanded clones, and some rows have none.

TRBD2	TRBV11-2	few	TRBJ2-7	TGTGCCAGCAGCATGACTAGCGGGAGTGCCTACGAGCAGTACTTC	CASSMTSGSAYEQYF
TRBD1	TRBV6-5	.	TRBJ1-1	TGTGCCAGCAGTTACAGCACAGGGGGGTCTTTAGCTTTCTTT	CASSYSTGGSLAFF
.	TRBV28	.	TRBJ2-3	TGTGCCAGCAGTTTTGTGGCAGGTACAGATACGCAGTATTTT	CASSFVAGTDTQYF
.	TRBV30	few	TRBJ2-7	TGTGCCTGGAGTGTACTGGGCAGGGCAGACGAGCAGTACTTC	CAWSVLGRADEQYF
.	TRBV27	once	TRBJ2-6	TGTGCCAGCAGTTCGACTGGTCTTAGGGGGGGTTCTGGGGCCAACGTCCTGACTTTC	CASSSTGLRGGSGANVLTF
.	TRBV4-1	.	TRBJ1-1	TGCGCCAGCAGCCAGACAGGGAACACTGAAGCTTTCTTT	CASSQTGNTEAFF
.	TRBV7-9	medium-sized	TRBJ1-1	TGTGCCACCTGGGAGGTCGCGAACACTGAAGCTTTCTTT	CATWEVANTEAFF
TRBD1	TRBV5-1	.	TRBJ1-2	TGCGCCAGCAGCTCAGGGGGCGAGGCACCGACGACTGAAGCTGACCCCTATGGCTACACCTTC	CASSSGGEAPTTEADPYGYTF
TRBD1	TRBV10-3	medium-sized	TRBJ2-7	TGTGCCATCAGATGGGACAGCGCAGGCGAGCAGTACTTC	CAIRWDSAGEQYF
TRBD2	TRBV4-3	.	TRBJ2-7	TGCGCCAGCAGCCAAGACAGCGGGATTCTCTACGAGCAGTACTTC	CASSQDSGILYEQYF
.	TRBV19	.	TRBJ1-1	TGTGCCAGTAGTATTGGGGGCTGGGGCACTGAAGCTTTCTTT	CASSIGGWGTEAFF
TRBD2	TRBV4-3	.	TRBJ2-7	TGCGCCAGCAGCCAAGTCTCGGCGGGAGAAAGCGAGCAGTACTTC	CASSQVSAGESEQYF
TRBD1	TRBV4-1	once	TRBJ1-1	TGCGCCAGCAGCCAAGGGGACAGGGTCTACACTGAAGCTTTCTTT	CASSQGDRVYTEAFF
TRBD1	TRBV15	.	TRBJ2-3	TGTGCCACCAGTGTAATCCGGGACAGTCCCGGAGATACGCAGTATTTT	CATSVIRDSPGDTQYF
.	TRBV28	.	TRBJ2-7	TGTGCCAGCAAGCTCCCCGCGACCTACGAGCAGTACTTC	CASKLPATYEQYF
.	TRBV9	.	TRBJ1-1	TGTGCCAGCAGCGTGGACATGAACACTGAAGCTTTCTTT	CASSVDMNTEAFF
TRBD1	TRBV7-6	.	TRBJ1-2	TGTGCCAGCAGCTTGGGGGACAGAAACTATGGCTACACCTTC	CASSLGDRNYGYTF
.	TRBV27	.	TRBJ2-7	TGTGCCAGCAGTTTCCCCGGAAGGGGGTACGAGCAGTACTTC	CASSFPGRGYEQYF
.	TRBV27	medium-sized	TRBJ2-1	TGTGCCAGCGGAGTGGCTTACAATGAGCAGTTCTTC	CASGVAYNEQFF
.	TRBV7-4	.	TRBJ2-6	TGTGCCAGCAGCCTCATGCGTTCAGACTCACAAAGTCGGGCCAACGTCCTGACTTTC	CASSLMRSDSQSRANVLTF
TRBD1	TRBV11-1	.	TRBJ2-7	TGTGCCAGCAGCCACGGGACAGGGGAGGGCGAGCAGTACTTC	CASSHGTGEGEQYF
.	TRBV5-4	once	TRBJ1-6	TGTGCCAGCAGCTTGCGGGACAACCGGACACCCCTCCACTTT	CASSLRDNRTPLHF
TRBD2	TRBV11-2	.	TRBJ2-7	TGTGCCAGCAGCGTAAATAGCGGGAGGAATTACGAGCAGTACTTC	CASSVNSGRNYEQYF
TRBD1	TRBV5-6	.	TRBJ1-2	TGTGCCAGCAGCCCGGACAGGATTCGCTATGGCTACACCTTC	CASSPDRIRYGYTF
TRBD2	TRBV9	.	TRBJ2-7	TGTGCCAGCAGCCCTAGACTAGCGGACCCCTACGAGCAGTACTTC	CASSPRLADPYEQYF
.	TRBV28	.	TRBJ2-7	TGTGCCAGCATCGGGACTTCCTACGAGCAGTACTTC	CASIGTSYEQYF
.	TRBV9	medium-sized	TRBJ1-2	TGTGCCAGCAGCGTAACAGAGAACTATGGCTACACCTTC	CASSVTENYGYTF
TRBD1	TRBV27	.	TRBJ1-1	TGTGCCACGCGGGACAGGGGCCTCGACACTGAAGCTTTCTTT	CATRDRGLDTEAFF
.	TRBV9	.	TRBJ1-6	TGTGCCAGCAGCGTCCAGGGGCGGAATTCACCCCTCCACTTT	CASSVQGRNSPLHF
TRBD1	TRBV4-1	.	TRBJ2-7	TGCGCCAGCAGCCAACACGGGACAGGAACCTACGAGCAGTACTTC	CASSQHGTGTYEQYF
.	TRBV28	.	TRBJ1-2	TGTGCCAGCAGTCGTGGCAGAAAATTCTCGGGTTATTATGGCTACACCTTC	CASSRGRKFSGYYGYTF
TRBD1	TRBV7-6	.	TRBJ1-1	TGTGCCAGCAGCTTAGAGATCGGGACAGGGTGGGGAGCTTTCTTT	CASSLEIGTGWGAFF
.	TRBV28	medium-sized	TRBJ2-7	TGTGCCAGCAGTTCCTGGAGGGATAGCGGCTACGAGCAGTACTTC	CASSSWRDSGYEQYF
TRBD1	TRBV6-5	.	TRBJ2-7	TGTGCCAGCAGTTACGGGACAGGCAACTACGAGCAGTACTTC	CASSYGTGNYEQYF
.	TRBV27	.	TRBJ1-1	TGTGCCAGCAGTTTAATACACAGAGACAACACTGAAGCTTTCTTT	CASSLIHRDNTEAFF
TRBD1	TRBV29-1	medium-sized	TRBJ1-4	TGCAGCGGTAATTCCGGGACAGGGAATGAAAAACTGTTTTTT	CSGNSGTGNEKLFF
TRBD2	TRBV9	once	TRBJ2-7	TGTGCCAGCAGCGCCTCCGGGACTAGCGGCATCAACCGCGAGCAGTACTTC	CASSASGTSGINREQYF
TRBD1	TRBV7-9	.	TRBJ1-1	TGTGCCAGCAGCTTAACCGGGACAGGGGACACTGAAGCTTTCTTT	CASSLTGTGDTEAFF
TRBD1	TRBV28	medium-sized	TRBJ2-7	TGTGCCAGCAGTTTGAGACAGGGGGTACTCGAGCAGTACTTC	CASSLRQGVLEQYF
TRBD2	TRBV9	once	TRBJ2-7	TGTGCCAGCTCGTCTGGGGGGGGGACCTACGAGCAGTACTTC	CASSSGGGTYEQYF
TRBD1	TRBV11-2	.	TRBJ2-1	TGTGCCAGCAGCTTACCTCGATCCGGGACAGGGGGCCATGAGCAGTTCTTC	CASSLPRSGTGGHEQFF